These T cell receptor beta chains were read from a single sample in a study of vaccination and CD4 T cells after COVID-19. Their target antigens are unknown. In TCRdb, the PCR reads were re-called with MiXCR into one record per CDR3 protein. The sample carries 7,500 to 10,000 distinct CDR3 sequences, approximately 35% recorded once. Sequences were obtained from CD4+ T cells from blood, cultured in vitro. The receptor source for this set is a human donor in good health. The CDR3 runs from the conserved cysteine through the conserved F or W.

v_call	j_call	cdr3_aa
TRBV11-3	TRBJ1-1	CASSFSGGETEAFF
TRBV7-8	TRBJ2-7	CASSHLTGTHEQYF
TRBV28	TRBJ2-7	CASSLSRVWWYEQYF
TRBV2	TRBJ2-3	CASSTPEGSTDTQYF
TRBV7-8	TRBJ2-1	CASSLIAGEQFF
TRBV6-5	TRBJ1-2	CASSYIRGIYGYTF
TRBV6-1	TRBJ2-5	CASSEGPGQETQYF
TRBV6-1	TRBJ2-7	CASPSQYF
TRBV12-3/TRBV12-4	TRBJ2-3	CASSRGGDTQYF
TRBV6-1	TRBJ1-1	CASRQLVTAAEAFF
TRBV6-1	TRBJ2-5	CASSDRGFETQYF
TRBV6-2/TRBV6-3	TRBJ2-5	CASRKATGQGMETQYF
TRBV19	TRBJ2-1	CASSPSRGNEQFF
TRBV6-1	TRBJ2-2	CASSLGQGSTGELFF
TRBV20-1	TRBJ2-7	CSARDLGTSGGSLYEQYF
TRBV5-1	TRBJ1-1	CASSRITGDNTEAFF
TRBV7-8	TRBJ1-3	CASSAGQGNTIYF
TRBV7-9	TRBJ2-1	CASFQGGGAGYNEQFF
TRBV28	TRBJ2-1	CASNEPPEQFF
TRBV6-1	TRBJ1-1	CASSKRLGPNTEAFF
TRBV19	TRBJ1-5	CASSFGTDQPQHF
TRBV7-8	TRBJ1-2	CASSSTGRGYTF
TRBV6-4	TRBJ2-5	CASSAEAGGGETQYF
TRBV19	TRBJ1-2	CASSIDRGYTF
TRBV28	TRBJ2-7	CASSLDRWGRQVEEQYF
TRBV20-1	TRBJ2-7	CSASELAGVYEQYF
TRBV20-1	TRBJ2-7	CSARWQGGGEQYF
TRBV10-3	TRBJ1-6	CASTQGVGDSPLHF
TRBV20-1	TRBJ2-3	CSAMTSGLGTDTQYF
TRBV24-1	TRBJ2-1	CATSDSTASGSSDEQFF
TRBV6-1	TRBJ1-3	CASSQNLDRGNTIYF
TRBV19	TRBJ1-6	CASSRDRAANSPLYF
TRBV6-1	TRBJ2-3	CASTAGDTPLDTQYF